The clone carrying this T cell receptor (beta chain) has at least ten counts. Its target is unknown. Libraries for TCRalpha and TCRbeta carried sample barcodes and unique molecular identifiers via 5'RACE. MiXCR was run by TCRdb on the 5' RACE reads, yielding one entry per CDR3 protein. The table has some 14,000 distinct CDR3 sequences, 12% seen once. This sample is part of a study of T-cell memory formation after mild COVID-19. Broader study findings: There was no confirmation that second-wave clones peaking on day 37 were SARS-CoV-2 specific.

V trimming: 4 bases; J trimming: 3 bases; junction bases outside the gene matches: 3. Germline CDR1 SGHTA, CDR2 FQGTGA. The CDR3 length is 15 residues. The specimen sequenced was PBMCs or a T cell subset sorted from them (not recorded which). The chain has TRBV7-3 and TRBJ2-3; 11 bases align to TRBD2. The TCR comes from an adult woman who had mild COVID-19 (a few samples of this study predate the infection). Cell type and time point are not known. The CDR3 sequence: CASSSLAGGTDTQYF. CDR3 nucleotides: TGTGCCAGCAGCTCATTAGCGGGGGGGACAGATACGCAGTATTTT.